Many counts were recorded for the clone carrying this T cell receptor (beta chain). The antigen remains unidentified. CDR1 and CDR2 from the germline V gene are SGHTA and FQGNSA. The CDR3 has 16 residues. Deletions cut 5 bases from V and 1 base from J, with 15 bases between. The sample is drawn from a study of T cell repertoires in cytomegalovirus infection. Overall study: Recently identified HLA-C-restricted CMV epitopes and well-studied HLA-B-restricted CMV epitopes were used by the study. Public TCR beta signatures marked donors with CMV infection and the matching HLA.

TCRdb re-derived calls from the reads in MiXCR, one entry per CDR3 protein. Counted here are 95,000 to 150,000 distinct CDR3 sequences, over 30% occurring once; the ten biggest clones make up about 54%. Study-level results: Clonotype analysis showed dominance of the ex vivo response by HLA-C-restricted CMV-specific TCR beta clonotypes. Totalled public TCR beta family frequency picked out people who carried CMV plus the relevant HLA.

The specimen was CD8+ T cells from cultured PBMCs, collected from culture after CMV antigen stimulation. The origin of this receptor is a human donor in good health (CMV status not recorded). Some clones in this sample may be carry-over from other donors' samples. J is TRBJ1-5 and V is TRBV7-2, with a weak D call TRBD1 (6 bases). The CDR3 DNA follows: TGTGCCAGCAGCCTCCGAGGAGACAGGAGCAATCAGCCCCAGCATTTT. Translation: CASSLRGDRSNQPQHF.